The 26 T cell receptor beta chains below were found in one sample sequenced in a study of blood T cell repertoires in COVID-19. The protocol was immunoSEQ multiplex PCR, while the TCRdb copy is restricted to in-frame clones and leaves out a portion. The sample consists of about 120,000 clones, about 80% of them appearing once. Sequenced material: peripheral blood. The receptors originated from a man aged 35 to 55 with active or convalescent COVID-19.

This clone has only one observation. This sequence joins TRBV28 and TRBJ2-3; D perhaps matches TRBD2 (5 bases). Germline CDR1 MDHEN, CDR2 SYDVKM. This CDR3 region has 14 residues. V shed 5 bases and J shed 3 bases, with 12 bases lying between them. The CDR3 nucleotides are TGTGCCAGCAGTGAGGGAACAGCGACAGATACGCAGTATTTT. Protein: CASSEGTATDTQYF. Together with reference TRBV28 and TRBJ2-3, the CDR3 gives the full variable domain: DVKVTQSSRYLVKRTGEKVFLECVQDMDHENMFWYRQDPGLGLRLIYFSYDVKMKEKGDIPEGYSVSREKKERFSLILESASTNQTSMYLCASSEGTATDTQYFGPGTRLTVL.

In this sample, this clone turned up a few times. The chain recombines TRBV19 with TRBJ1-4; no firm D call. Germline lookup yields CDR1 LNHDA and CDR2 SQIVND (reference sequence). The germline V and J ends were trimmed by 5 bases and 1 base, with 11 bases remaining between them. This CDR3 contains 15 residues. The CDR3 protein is CASSGRAQTNEKLFF. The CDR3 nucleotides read TGTGCCAGTAGTGGGCGCGCGCAAACTAATGAAAAACTGTTTTTT.

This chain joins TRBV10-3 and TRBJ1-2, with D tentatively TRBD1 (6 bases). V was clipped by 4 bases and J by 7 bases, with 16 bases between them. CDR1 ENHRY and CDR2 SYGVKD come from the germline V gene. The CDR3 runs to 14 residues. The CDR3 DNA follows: TGTGCCATCAGTGTTAAGGGACACCTATCTGGCTACACCTTC. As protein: CAISVKGHLSGYTF.

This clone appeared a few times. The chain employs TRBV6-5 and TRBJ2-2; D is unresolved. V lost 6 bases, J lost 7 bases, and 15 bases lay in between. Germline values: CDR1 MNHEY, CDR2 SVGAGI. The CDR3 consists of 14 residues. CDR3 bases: TGTGCCAGCAGCGCCCAGACATCCGGCGGGGAGCTGTTTTTT. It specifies CASSAQTSGGELFF.

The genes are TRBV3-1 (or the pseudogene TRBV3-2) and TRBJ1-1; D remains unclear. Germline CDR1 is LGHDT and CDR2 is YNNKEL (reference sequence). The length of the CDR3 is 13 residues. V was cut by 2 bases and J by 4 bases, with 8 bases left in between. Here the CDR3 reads CASSQHGGTEAFF. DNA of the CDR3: TGTGCCAGCAGCCAACATGGCGGCACTGAAGCTTTCTTT.

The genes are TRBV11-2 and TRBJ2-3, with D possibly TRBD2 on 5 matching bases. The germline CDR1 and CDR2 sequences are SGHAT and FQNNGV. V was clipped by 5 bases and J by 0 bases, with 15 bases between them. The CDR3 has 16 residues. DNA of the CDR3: TGTGCCAGCAGCACAGCAGGCGGGCAGAGCACAGATACGCAGTATTTT. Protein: CASSTAGGQSTDTQYF. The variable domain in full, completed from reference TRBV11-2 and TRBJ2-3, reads EAGVAQSPRYKIIEKRQSVAFWCNPISGHATLYWYQQILGQGPKLLIQFQNNGVVDDSQLPKDRFSAERLKGVDSTLKIQPAKLEDSAVYLCASSTAGGQSTDTQYFGPGTRLTVL.

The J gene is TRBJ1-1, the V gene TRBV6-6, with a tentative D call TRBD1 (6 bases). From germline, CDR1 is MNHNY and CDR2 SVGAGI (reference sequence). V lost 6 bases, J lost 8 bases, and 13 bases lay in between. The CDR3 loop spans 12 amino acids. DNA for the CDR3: TGTGCCAGCAGGGGGGCCGGGACAGAAGCTTTCTTT. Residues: CASRGAGTEAFF.

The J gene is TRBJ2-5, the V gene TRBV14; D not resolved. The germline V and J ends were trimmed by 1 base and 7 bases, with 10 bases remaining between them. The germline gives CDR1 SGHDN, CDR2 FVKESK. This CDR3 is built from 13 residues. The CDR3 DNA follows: TGTGCCAGCAGCCAAGGATCGGGTGGGACCCAGTACTTC. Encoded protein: CASSQGSGGTQYF.

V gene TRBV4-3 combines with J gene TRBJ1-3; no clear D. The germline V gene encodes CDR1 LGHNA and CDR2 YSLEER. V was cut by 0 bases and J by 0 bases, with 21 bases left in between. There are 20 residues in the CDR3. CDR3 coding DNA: TGCGCCAGCAGCCAAGAACTTATGGGTCCCCTGGCGGGCTCTGGAAACACCATATATTTT. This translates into CASSQELMGPLAGSGNTIYF.

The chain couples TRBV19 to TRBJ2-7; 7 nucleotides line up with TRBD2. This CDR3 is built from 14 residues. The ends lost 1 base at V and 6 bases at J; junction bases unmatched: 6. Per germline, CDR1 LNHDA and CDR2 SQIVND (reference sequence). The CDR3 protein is CASSIGGGAIEQYF. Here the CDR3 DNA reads TGTGCCAGTAGTATAGGGGGGGGAGCGATCGAGCAGTACTTC.

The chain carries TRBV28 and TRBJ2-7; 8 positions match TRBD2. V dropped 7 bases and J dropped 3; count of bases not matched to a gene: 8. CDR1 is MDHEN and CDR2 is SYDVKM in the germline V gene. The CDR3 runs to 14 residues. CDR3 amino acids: CASTRGGKGYEQYF. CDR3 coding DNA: TGTGCCAGCACCCGGGGGGGGAAGGGCTACGAGCAGTACTTC.

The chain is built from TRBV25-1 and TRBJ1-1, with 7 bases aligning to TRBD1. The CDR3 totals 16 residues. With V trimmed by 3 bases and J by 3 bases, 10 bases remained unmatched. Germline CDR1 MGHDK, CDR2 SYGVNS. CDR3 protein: CASSEGKGALDTEAFF. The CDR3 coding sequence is TGTGCCAGCAGTGAGGGGAAGGGGGCTCTGGACACTGAAGCTTTCTTT.

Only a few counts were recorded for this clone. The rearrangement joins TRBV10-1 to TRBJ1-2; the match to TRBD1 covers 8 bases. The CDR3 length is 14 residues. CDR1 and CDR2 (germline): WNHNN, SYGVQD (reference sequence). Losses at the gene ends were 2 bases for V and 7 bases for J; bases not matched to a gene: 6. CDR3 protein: CASSEPGQGSGYTF. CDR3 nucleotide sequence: TGCGCCAGCAGTGAGCCTGGACAGGGTAGTGGCTACACCTTC.

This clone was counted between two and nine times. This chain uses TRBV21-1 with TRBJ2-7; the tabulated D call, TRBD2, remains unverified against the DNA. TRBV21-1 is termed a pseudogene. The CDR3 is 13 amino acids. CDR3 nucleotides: TGTGCCAGCCCTGGAGGGAGGACGGGAGAGCAGTACTTC. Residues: CASPGGRTGEQYF.

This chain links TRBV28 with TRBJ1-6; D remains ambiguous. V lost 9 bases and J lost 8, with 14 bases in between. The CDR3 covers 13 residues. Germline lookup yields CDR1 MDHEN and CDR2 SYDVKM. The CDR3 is CASHSITDSPLHF. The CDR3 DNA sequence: TGTGCCAGTCACTCGATTACAGATTCACCCCTCCACTTT.

This CDR3 reads CASSLRQGNSGNTIYF. CDR3 coding DNA: TGTGCCAGCTCACTCCGACAGGGGAACTCTGGAAACACCATATATTTT. The rearrangement uses TRBV18 and TRBJ1-3; the match to TRBD1 covers 8 bases. Germline lookup yields CDR1 KGHSH and CDR2 LQKENI. V lost 4 bases to trimming and J lost 0 bases; unmatched junction nucleotides: 5. This CDR3 comprises 16 residues. The full variable domain, its missing parts supplied by reference TRBV18 and TRBJ1-3, is NAGVMQNPRHLVRRRGQEARLRCSPMKGHSHVYWYRQLPEEGLKFMVYLQKENIIDESGMPKERFSAEFPKEGPSILRIQQVVRGDSAAYFCASSLRQGNSGNTIYFGEGSWLTVV.

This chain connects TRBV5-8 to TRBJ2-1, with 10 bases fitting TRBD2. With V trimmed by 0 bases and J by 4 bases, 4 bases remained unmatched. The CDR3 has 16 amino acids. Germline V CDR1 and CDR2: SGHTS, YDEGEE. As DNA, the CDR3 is TGTGCCAGCAGCTTGGGTGGACTAGCGGCATACAATGAGCAGTTCTTC. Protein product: CASSLGGLAAYNEQFF.

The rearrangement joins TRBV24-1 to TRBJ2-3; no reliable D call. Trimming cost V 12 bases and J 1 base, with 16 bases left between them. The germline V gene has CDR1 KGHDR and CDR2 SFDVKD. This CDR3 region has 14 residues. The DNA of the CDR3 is TGTGCCTCATCCTCGAGCTTACGCACAGATACGCAGTATTTT. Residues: CASSSSLRTDTQYF.

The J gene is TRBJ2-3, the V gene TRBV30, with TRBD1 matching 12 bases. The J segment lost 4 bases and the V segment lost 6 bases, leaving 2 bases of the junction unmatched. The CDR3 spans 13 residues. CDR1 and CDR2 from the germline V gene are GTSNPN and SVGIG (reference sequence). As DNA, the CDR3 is TGTGCCTGCCGGGACAGGGGGCCAGATACGCAGTATTTT. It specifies CACRDRGPDTQYF.

CDR3 sequence (DNA): TGTGCCAGCAGTGAACTATCCCCACTGTCGAGCTCCTACGAGCAGTACTTC. It encodes CASSELSPLSSSYEQYF. The chain has TRBV2 and TRBJ2-7; D is unclear. Trimming pared 2 bases from V and 0 bases from J, leaving 17 bases between. The CDR3 consists of 17 residues. CDR1 is SNHLY, CDR2 FYNNEI, per germline.

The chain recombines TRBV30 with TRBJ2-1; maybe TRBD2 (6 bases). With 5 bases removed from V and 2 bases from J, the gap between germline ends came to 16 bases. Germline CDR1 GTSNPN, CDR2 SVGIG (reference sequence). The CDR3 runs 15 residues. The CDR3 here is CAWATGTDTYNEQFF. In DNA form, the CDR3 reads TGTGCCTGGGCTACCGGGACTGACACCTACAATGAGCAGTTCTTC.

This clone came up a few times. CDR3 sequence (DNA): TGTGCCAGTACTTGGCGGGGCCTTAATAATGAGCAGTTCTTC. This gives the protein CASTWRGLNNEQFF. The V and J genes are TRBV19 and TRBJ2-1; D might be TRBD2 (6 bases). Germline V gives CDR1 LNHDA, CDR2 SQIVND (reference sequence). The CDR3 totals 14 residues. V lost 7 bases, J lost 7 bases, and 17 bases lay in between.

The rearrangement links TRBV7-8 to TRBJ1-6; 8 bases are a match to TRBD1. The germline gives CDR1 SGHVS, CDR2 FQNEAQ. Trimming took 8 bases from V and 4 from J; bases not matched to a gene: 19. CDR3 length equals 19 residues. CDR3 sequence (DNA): TGTGCCAGCGAACAGGGGGGACCGGGGAGGGGACTGTATAATTCACCCCTCCACTTT. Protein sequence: CASEQGGPGRGLYNSPLHF. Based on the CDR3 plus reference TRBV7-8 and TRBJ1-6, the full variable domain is GAGVSQSPRYKVAKRGQDVALRCDPISGHVSLFWYQQALGQGPEFLTYFQNEAQLDKSGLPSDRFFAERPEGSVSTLKIQRTQQEDSAVYLCASEQGGPGRGLYNSPLHFGNGTRLTVT.

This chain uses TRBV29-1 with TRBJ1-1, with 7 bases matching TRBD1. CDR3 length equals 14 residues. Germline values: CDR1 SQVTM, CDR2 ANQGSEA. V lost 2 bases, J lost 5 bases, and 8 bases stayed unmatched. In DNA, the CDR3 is TGCAGCGTTGAAAAGTTCGAGGGGGCTACTGAAGCTTTCTTT. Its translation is CSVEKFEGATEAFF. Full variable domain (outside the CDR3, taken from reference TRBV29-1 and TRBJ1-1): SAVISQKPSRDICQRGTSLTIQCQVDSQVTMMFWYRQQPGQSLTLIATANQGSEATYESGFVIDKFPISRPNLTFSTLTVSNMSPEDSSIYLCSVEKFEGATEAFFGQGTRLTVV.

CDR3 amino acids: CASSEALTGSEAFF. As DNA, the CDR3 is TGTGCCAGCAGTGAAGCGCTTACAGGGTCTGAAGCTTTCTTT. This chain joins TRBV6-1 and TRBJ1-1, with D possibly matching TRBD1 (6 bases). The CDR3 has 14 amino acids. Germline CDR1 reads MNHNS; CDR2 reads SASEGT. Trimming removed 0 bases at V and 6 bases at J, with 11 bases between.

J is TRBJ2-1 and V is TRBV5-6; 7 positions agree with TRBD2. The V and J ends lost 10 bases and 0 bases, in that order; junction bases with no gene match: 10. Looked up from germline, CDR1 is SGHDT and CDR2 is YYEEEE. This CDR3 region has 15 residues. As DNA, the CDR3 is TGTGCCTCAAACTTCGGACTAGTCTCCTACAATGAGCAGTTCTTC. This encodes CASNFGLVSYNEQFF.